The 18 T cell receptor beta chains given below trace back to one sample, sequenced in a study of OX40 agonist ivuxolimab in advanced cancers. Profiling relied on immunoSEQ multiplex PCR, and the TCRdb table lists in-frame clones only, not all of them. The sample lists more than 35,000 clones, 65% to 85% seen once, with 21% in the top ten. This specimen was CD4+ or CD8+ T cells sorted from blood, taken in a trial of the OX40 agonist ivuxolimab. All receptors derive from an adult with an advanced solid tumor such as melanoma, head and neck, liver or kidney cancer.

The rearrangement joins TRBV7-6 to TRBJ2-1; perhaps TRBD2 as D (6 bases). Germline V gene sequence: CDR1 SGHVS, CDR2 FNYEAQ. The CDR3 is made up of 15 amino acids. V was shortened by 0 bases and J by 4 bases, with 10 bases between the two germline ends. The CDR3 coding sequence is TGTGCCAGCAGCTTAGCCCCGGGGGAGTACAATGAGCAGTTCTTC. Encoded protein: CASSLAPGEYNEQFF.

This clone was recorded only once. J is TRBJ1-1 and V is TRBV7-8; D is ambiguous. Trimming cost V 1 base and J 2 bases, with 11 bases left between them. The germline V gene encodes CDR1 SGHVS and CDR2 FQNEAQ. This CDR3 is built from 15 residues. The CDR3 loop is CASSLGVSLNTEAFF. The CDR3, as DNA: TGTGCCAGCAGCTTAGGAGTTTCCCTAAACACTGAAGCTTTCTTT.

The chain recombines TRBV5-6 with TRBJ1-2; D is perhaps TRBD1 (5 bases). This CDR3 has 14 residues. The V and J ends lost 2 bases and 2 bases respectively, with 10 bases between them. Germline V gene data show CDR1 as SGHDT and CDR2 as YYEEEE. This CDR3 reads CASSFGGDNYGYTF. CDR3 DNA: TGTGCCAGCAGCTTCGGAGGGGACAACTATGGCTACACCTTC.

V usage is TRBV6-1 and J usage is TRBJ2-3; D possibly corresponds to TRBD1 (5 bases). The CDR3 runs 16 residues. Trimming left V 3 bases short and J 2 bases short, with 15 bases between. CDR1 is MNHNS and CDR2 is SASEGT in the germline V gene. The CDR3 loop reads CASSDSLVRATDTQYF. CDR3 in DNA: TGTGCCAGCAGTGATTCCTTGGTCAGGGCCACAGATACGCAGTATTTT.

J is TRBJ1-1 and V is TRBV7-9; tentative D call: TRBD1 (5 bases). The germline CDR1 and CDR2 sequences are SEHNR and FQNEAQ (reference sequence). The V and J ends lost 1 base and 7 bases respectively, with 10 bases between them. This CDR3 region has 13 residues. This chain's CDR3 is CASSLGTSNEAFF. CDR3 coding DNA: TGTGCCAGCAGCTTAGGGACATCTAATGAAGCTTTCTTT.

This clone was seen at least ten times. J is TRBJ2-1 and V is TRBV7-9, with D perhaps matching TRBD1 (5 bases). Germline V gene sequence: CDR1 SEHNR, CDR2 FQNEAQ (reference sequence). The CDR3 has 13 residues. V lost 1 base and J 12 bases, leaving 13 bases between the germline ends. This CDR3 is CASSLDDSRMQFF. In DNA, the CDR3 is TGTGCCAGCAGCTTAGACGACAGTCGTATGCAGTTCTTC.

V is TRBV4-1 and J is TRBJ2-5, with 7 bases lining up with TRBD1. Germline lookup yields CDR1 MGHRA and CDR2 YSYEKL. The CDR3 sequence is 15 residues long. Trimming took 0 bases from V and 7 from J; bases not matched to a gene: 8. Written as DNA, the CDR3 is TGCGCCAGCAGCCAAGATCGGGACAGCGTATGGACCCAGTACTTC. It codes for CASSQDRDSVWTQYF.

This clone has at least ten counts. The CDR3 reads CASSLTVETQYF. The CDR3 bases are TGTGCCAGCAGCTTAACCGTCGAGACCCAGTACTTC. The V call is TRBV7-9, the J call TRBJ2-5; D remains unclear. V lost 2 bases, J lost 5 bases, and 6 bases lay in between. Germline V CDR1 and CDR2: SEHNR, FQNEAQ (reference sequence). CDR3 length: 12 amino acids. The full variable domain, rest sourced from reference TRBV7-9 and TRBJ2-5, is DTGVSQNPRHKITKRGQNVTFRCDPISEHNRLYWYRQTLGQGPEFLTYFQNEAQLEKSRLLSDRFSAERPKGSFSTLEIQRTEQGDSAMYLCASSLTVETQYFGPGTRLLVL.

This chain uses TRBV7-8 with TRBJ2-1; 9 nucleotides agree with TRBD1. The CDR3 is made up of 15 amino acids. From germline, CDR1 is SGHVS and CDR2 FQNEAQ. Trimming cost V 5 bases and J 4 bases; bases outside gene matches: 6. The DNA of the CDR3 is TGTGCCAGCAGCACAGAAGGGACAGGGTACAATGAGCAGTTCTTC. Translated: CASSTEGTGYNEQFF.

This chain uses TRBV28 with TRBJ1-1; unclear D gene. V was shortened by 7 bases and J by 3 bases, with 9 bases between the two germline ends. The CDR3 is made up of 12 amino acids. Germline V gene data show CDR1 as MDHEN and CDR2 as SYDVKM. In nucleotides, the CDR3 is TGTGCCAGCAATAAAGGCTACACTGAAGCTTTCTTT. Protein sequence: CASNKGYTEAFF.

The CDR3 DNA sequence: TGCAGCGTTCTTCGGGCAGGGGGCGGCCATGAGCAGTTCTTC. Protein: CSVLRAGGGHEQFF. V is TRBV29-1 and J is TRBJ2-1; 8 nucleotides match TRBD1. The CDR3 sequence is 14 residues long. Germline V gene data show CDR1 as SQVTM and CDR2 as ANQGSEA. The V gene end was trimmed by 5 bases and the J gene end by 8 bases; junction bases not matched to a gene: 11.

The chain has TRBV4-1 and TRBJ2-1; perhaps TRBD1 as D (5 bases). This CDR3 comprises 14 residues. V lost 3 bases to trimming and J lost 3 bases, with 9 bases between them. Germline CDR1 is MGHRA and CDR2 is YSYEKL. For the CDR3, the DNA is TGCGCCAGCAGCCACCGACAGAACTACAATGAGCAGTTCTTC. Its protein product is CASSHRQNYNEQFF.

This clone has more than one count but fewer than ten. The chain couples TRBV4-1 to TRBJ1-1; no reliable D call. V lost 4 bases and J lost 3, with 12 bases in between. The CDR3 length is 14 residues. CDR1 and CDR2 from the germline V gene are MGHRA and YSYEKL. CDR3 nucleotides: TGCGCCAGCAGCCCCATGGGGAGGCACACTGAAGCTTTCTTT. Its protein product is CASSPMGRHTEAFF.

The V and J genes are TRBV6-6 and TRBJ2-3, with TRBD2 identical over 16 bases. With V trimmed by 7 bases and J by 4 bases, 2 bases remained unmatched. Per germline, CDR1 MNHNY and CDR2 SVGAGI (reference sequence). There are 15 residues in the CDR3. In nucleotides, the CDR3 is TGTGCCAGCAAGGGACTAGCGGGAGGGGCAGATACGCAGTATTTT. Protein product: CASKGLAGGADTQYF.

The sample holds a few counts of this clone. The rearrangement uses TRBV9 and TRBJ2-3; 7 nucleotides agree with TRBD2. V lost 2 bases to trimming and J lost 4 bases; unmatched junction nucleotides: 4. The CDR3 length is 14 residues. Per germline, CDR1 SGDLS and CDR2 YYNGEE. The CDR3 region is CASSVGREPDTQYF. In nucleotides, the CDR3 is TGTGCCAGCAGCGTCGGGCGGGAGCCAGATACGCAGTATTTT.

The chain is built from TRBV29-1 and TRBJ2-6, with TRBD1 matching 7 bases. CDR1 SQVTM and CDR2 ANQGSEA come from the germline V gene. V gave up 3 bases and J gave up 0 bases; unmatched junction bases: 2. The CDR3 runs 15 residues. CDR3 in amino acids: CSVETGSSGANVLTF. DNA for the CDR3: TGCAGCGTTGAGACAGGGAGCTCTGGGGCCAACGTCCTGACTTTC.

This rearrangement joins TRBV28 to TRBJ2-7, with D tentatively TRBD1 (6 bases). Trimming removed 4 bases at V and 2 bases at J, with 9 bases between. Germline V gene lookup returns CDR1 MDHEN and CDR2 SYDVKM. The CDR3 runs to 13 residues. The CDR3 DNA sequence: TGTGCCAGCAGTTGGGACACCACCTACGAGCAGTACTTC. It is translated as CASSWDTTYEQYF. Drawing the rest from reference TRBV28 and TRBJ2-7, the complete variable domain is DVKVTQSSRYLVKRTGEKVFLECVQDMDHENMFWYRQDPGLGLRLIYFSYDVKMKEKGDIPEGYSVSREKKERFSLILESASTNQTSMYLCASSWDTTYEQYFGPGTRLTVT.

The chain employs TRBV2 and TRBJ2-1, with D possibly being TRBD2 (5 bases). The V and J ends lost 6 bases and 9 bases respectively, with 9 bases between them. Germline V gives CDR1 SNHLY, CDR2 FYNNEI. This CDR3 has 11 residues. The CDR3 spells CASSGLGEQFF. The CDR3, as DNA: TGTGCCAGCAGCGGACTCGGTGAGCAGTTCTTC.